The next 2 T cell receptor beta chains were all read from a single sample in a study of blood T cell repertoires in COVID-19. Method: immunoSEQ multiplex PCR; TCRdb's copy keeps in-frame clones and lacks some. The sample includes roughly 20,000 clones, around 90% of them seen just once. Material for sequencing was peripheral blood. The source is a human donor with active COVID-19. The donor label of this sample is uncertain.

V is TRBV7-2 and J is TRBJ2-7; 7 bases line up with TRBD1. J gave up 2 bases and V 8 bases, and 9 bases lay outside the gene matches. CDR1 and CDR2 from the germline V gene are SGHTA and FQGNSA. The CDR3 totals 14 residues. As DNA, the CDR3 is TGTGCCAGCGGATACCCGGGGACAGCCTACGAGCAGTACTTC. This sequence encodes CASGYPGTAYEQYF.

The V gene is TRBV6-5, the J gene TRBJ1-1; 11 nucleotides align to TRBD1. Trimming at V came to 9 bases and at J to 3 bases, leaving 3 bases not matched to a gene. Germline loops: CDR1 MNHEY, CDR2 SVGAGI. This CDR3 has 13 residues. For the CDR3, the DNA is TGTGCCAGTCGGACAGGGGGCCACACTGAAGCTTTCTTT. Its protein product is CASRTGGHTEAFF.